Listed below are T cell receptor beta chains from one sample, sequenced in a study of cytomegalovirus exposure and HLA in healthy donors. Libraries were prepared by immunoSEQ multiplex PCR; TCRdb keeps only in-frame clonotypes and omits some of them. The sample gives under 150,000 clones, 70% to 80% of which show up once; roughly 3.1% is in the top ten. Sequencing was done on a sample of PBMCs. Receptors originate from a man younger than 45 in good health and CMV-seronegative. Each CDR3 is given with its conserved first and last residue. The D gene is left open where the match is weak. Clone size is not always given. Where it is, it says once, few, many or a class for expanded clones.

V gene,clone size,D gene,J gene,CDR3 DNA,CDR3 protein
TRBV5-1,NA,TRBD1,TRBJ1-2,TGCGCCAGCAGCCCCCAGGGGGAGGATGGCTACACCTTC,CASSPQGEDGYTF
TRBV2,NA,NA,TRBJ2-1,TGTGCCAGCAGTCCCGGGGTAGCTTACAATGAGCAGTTCTTC,CASSPGVAYNEQFF
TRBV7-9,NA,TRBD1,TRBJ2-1,TGTGCCAGCAGGGCGCCGAGGACAGGGACCTACAATGAGCAGTTCTTC,CASRAPRTGTYNEQFF
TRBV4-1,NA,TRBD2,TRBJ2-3,TGCGCCAGCAGCCAAGAAGGGCTAGCGGGGGGGCCCTGGGTCACAGATACGCAGTATTTT,CASSQEGLAGGPWVTDTQYF
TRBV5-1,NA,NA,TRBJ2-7,TGCGCCAGCAGCTTAGCCGGGACACCAGAAGGGGAGCAGTACTTC,CASSLAGTPEGEQYF
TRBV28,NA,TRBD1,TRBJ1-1,TGTGCCAGCCCGAAACAGGGGGCGATGAACACTGAAGCTTTCTTT,CASPKQGAMNTEAFF
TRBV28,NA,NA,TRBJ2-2,NA,CASSPPSTSGRRETGELFF
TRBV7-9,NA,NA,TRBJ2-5,TGTGCCAGCAGCCTTAGCGGATCTCAAGAGACCCAGTACTTC,CASSLSGSQETQYF
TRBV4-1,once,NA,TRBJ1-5,TGCGCCAGCAGCCAAGATGTGGGAGGGACGTCGAGACAGCCCCAGCATTTT,CASSQDVGGTSRQPQHF
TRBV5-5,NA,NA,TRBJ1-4,TGTGCCAGCAGCAAGATTGCAGGTGAAAAACTGTTTTTT,CASSKIAGEKLFF
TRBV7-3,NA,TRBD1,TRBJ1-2,TGTGCCAGCAGCCCCGGACAGGGGAACTATGGCTACACCTTC,CASSPGQGNYGYTF
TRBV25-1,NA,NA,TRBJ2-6,TGTGCCAGCAAACTCGGCTCTGGGGCCAACGTCCTGACTTTC,CASKLGSGANVLTF
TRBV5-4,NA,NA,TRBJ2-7,TGTGCCAGCGCGACCGGGGGGCACTCCTACGAGCAGTACTTC,CASATGGHSYEQYF
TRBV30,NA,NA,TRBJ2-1,TGTGCCTGGAGTGTAAACACCGACAATGAGCAGTTCTTC,CAWSVNTDNEQFF
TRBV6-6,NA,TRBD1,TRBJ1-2,TGTGCCAGCAGTCAGGGGGACTATGGCTACACCTTC,CASSQGDYGYTF
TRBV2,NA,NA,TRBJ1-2,TGTGCCAGCGGTGGCAGCTATGGCTACACCTTC,CASGGSYGYTF
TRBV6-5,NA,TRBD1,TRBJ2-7,TGTGCCAGCAGTCGGACAGGGGGGAGCTACGAGCAGTACTTC,CASSRTGGSYEQYF
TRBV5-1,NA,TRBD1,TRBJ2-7,TGCGCCAGCAGCTCCGGGACAGGGACCGAGCAGTACTTC,CASSSGTGTEQYF
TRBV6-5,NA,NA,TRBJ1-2,TGTGCCAGCAGTTGGAATCCAGGGGCTAACTATGGCTACACCTTC,CASSWNPGANYGYTF
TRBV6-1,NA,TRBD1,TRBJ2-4,TGTGCCAGCAGTGAAAAGAGGACAGGGGTAGCCAAAAACATTCAGTACTTC,CASSEKRTGVAKNIQYF
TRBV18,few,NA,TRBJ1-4,TGTGCCAGCTCTCCTGACGGGGAAAAACTGTTTTTT,CASSPDGEKLFF
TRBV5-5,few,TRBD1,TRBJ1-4,TGTGCCAGCAGCCCATACCGAGGGACAGAAGTTAATGAAAAACTGTTTTTT,CASSPYRGTEVNEKLFF
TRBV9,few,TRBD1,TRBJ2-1,TGTGCCAGCAGCGTAGTATCAGGGACAGGCCAAACGAAAATCAATGAGCAGTTCTTC,CASSVVSGTGQTKINEQFF
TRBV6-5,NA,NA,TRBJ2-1,TGTGCCAGCAGTCTGGACAGCTACAATGAGCAGTTCTTC,CASSLDSYNEQFF
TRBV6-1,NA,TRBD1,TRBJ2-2,TGTGCCAGCAGGCGACAGGGGGCAATAACCGGGGAGCTGTTTTTT,CASRRQGAITGELFF
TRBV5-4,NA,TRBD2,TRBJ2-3,TGTGCCAGCAGCTTCGGCGGGGGGTTCGCAGATACGCAGTATTTT,CASSFGGGFADTQYF
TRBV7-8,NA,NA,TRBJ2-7,TGTGCCCCGGGGACCTACGAGCAGTACTTC,CAPGTYEQYF
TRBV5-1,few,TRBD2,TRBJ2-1,TGCGCCAGCAGCTTGGCTACTAGCGGGGGACTCAATGAGCAGTTCTTC,CASSLATSGGLNEQFF
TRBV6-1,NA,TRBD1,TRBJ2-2,TGTGCCAGCAGTTCCGGGACAGGGAGCACCGGGGAGCTGTTTTTT,CASSSGTGSTGELFF
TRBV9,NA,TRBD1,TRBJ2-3,TGTGCCAGCAGCACCCGGGCCAGGGGGCAAGATACGCAGTATTTT,CASSTRARGQDTQYF
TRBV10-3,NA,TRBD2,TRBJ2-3,TGTGCCATCAGTGATGTGCTAGCGGGACGTACAGATACGCAGTATTTT,CAISDVLAGRTDTQYF
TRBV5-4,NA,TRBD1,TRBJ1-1,TGTGCCAGCAGCTCGGGACAGGGGAACACTGAAGCTTTCTTT,CASSSGQGNTEAFF
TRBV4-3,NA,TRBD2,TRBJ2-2,TGCGCCAGCAGCCAAGATCAGCGGGGTAACACCGGGGAGCTGTTTTTT,CASSQDQRGNTGELFF